The text below deals with one T cell receptor (beta chain). Its antigen target is currently unknown. The data are from a study of cytomegalovirus exposure and HLA in healthy donors listed by TCRdb under 2017. In terms of the full investigation: An earlier analysis of approximately 640 of the donors reported more than 250 Gb of sequence data and around 120 million unique TCR beta sequences from 150 million to 200 million T cells. Both class I and class II loci were covered by HLA typing, at four-digit resolution. Alongside the repertoire data, information on donor age, sex, ethnicity and CMV serostatus was compiled. Five DR-DQ haplotypes were handled as single units for association and clustering because linkage in the cohort was strong. A separate validation cohort of 100 to 150 different subjects was used in addition to the roughly 700-subject first cohort. Typing coverage differed by locus: A, B, C, DRB1 and DQB1 were typed in about 629-630 donors, DQA1 in approximately 520, DPA1 in around 580, and DPB1 in 472. Among the roughly 410 genotyped donors, around 81% belonged to the genetic ancestry cluster associated with self-reported Caucasian donors. Rather than using new phenotypic data, the later analysis identified candidate immune exposures from TCR beta sequences and from how often those sequences occurred across donors. The study was designed to test whether signatures of past pathogen exposure could be identified by cataloging public T cell receptors. To predict cytomegalovirus infection status, the study brought together high-throughput TCR immunosequencing, statistical association of individual TCRs with disease status, and machine learning. Among around 400 genotyped donors of the cohort, an average of around 240,000 unique TCR beta nucleotide sequences was sequenced per donor, of which roughly 17% were non-productive. Every discovery cohort repertoire had been produced on one sequencing platform. In a later genetic analysis, genome-wide SNP genotypes for about three fifths of the roughly 670 donors were used, and that subset was treated as a discovery cohort. The study used immunosequencing to profile the T cell repertoires of some 600 subjects and linked those repertoires to cytomegalovirus serostatus. An earlier analysis of 587 of the donors used high-throughput TCR beta sequencing to judge whether each TCR beta V gene segment behaved as functional or pseudogenic. An early release covering roughly 600 HLA-typed donors comprised roughly 300 gigabases of sequencing data and tens of millions of unique TCR sequences. A later analysis re-analyzed previously published TCR beta repertoires from 660 or so donors and added high-resolution HLA genotyping to study TCR occurrence patterns. Overall study results and their limits: At a false discovery rate of 0.05, a later analysis linked some 17,000 TCR beta sequences to specific HLA alleles. A cluster of highly shared sequence variants was judged likely to be a technical artifact of the sequencing pipeline. A later analysis found that TCR association rates varied across HLA loci, with DRB1 alleles showing the most associated TCRs and HLA-C alleles the fewest. Linkage disequilibrium might explain the correlated functional status among segregating V segments, but an unknown experimental factor could not be ruled out. The only immune exposure information available for the cohort was CMV serostatus. A later genetic analysis reported fewer N-insertions in productive TCRs among donors in an Asian-associated ancestry cluster than the roughly 690-donor mean. V-gene and J-gene trimming of TCR beta chains was associated with a missense DCLRE1C variant in a later genetic analysis, and the association was replicated in an independent cohort. HLA typing was unavailable for some donors at each locus, so association tests used only the typed subset. The classifier was reported to diagnose cytomegalovirus status with high specificity and sensitivity in both the original and validation cohorts. In an earlier analysis of some 550 of the donors, most TCR beta V segments were observed in productive rearrangements about 87% or about 30% of the time, broadly matching IMGT annotations. Most TCR sequences were seen in very few donors, while some public TCRs were found in many individuals. Roughly uniform sequencing depth across donors was assumed in presence/absence analyses, although this assumption may not hold. Several of the top co-occurrence clusters appeared to be linked to parvovirus B19, influenza, CMV and Epstein-Barr virus, according to a later analysis. It was suggested by the authors that the approach could potentially be generalized to other disease states and immunological phenotypes. The study gave a list of under 200 TCR beta chains associated with cytomegalovirus. In this cohort, only TCR beta chains were sequenced, and detectable features were limited by the absence of alpha or paired-chain data. Some IMGT-functional V segments, including TRBV6-2 and TRBV6-3, could not be told apart with the 87-base-pair reads, so those segments were excluded. In a later analysis, most CMV-associated TCR beta chains were found to appear HLA-restricted, with HLA associations seemingly driven largely by CMV exposure. Because counts were too low, roughly 18 rarely observed V segments, including chromosome 9 orphons, were left out of the earlier analysis of 587 of the donors. In vitro tests confirmed that three of the cytomegalovirus-associated TCR beta chains recognize cytomegalovirus antigens. When HLA alleles, especially DR and DQ, strongly co-occurred, attributing TCR associations to individual alleles was difficult. A further reported finding was that TCR beta sequences accurately predicted the HLA-A and HLA-B alleles for most subjects in the first cohort. In a later analysis, HLA-associated TCR beta chains were found to be more clonally expanded and to have lower generation probabilities than equally common non-associated chains.

The cohort was made up of around 720 healthy bone marrow donors. All cohort members were sampled while nominally healthy, although unrecorded immune exposures were likely present. The donor tested CMV seronegative and was one of the 352 seronegative cohort members. A peripheral blood sample was collected from each donor, and TCR beta sequencing was performed on peripheral blood mononuclear cells. Genomic DNA was extracted from the blood cell samples with the Qiagen DNeasy Blood Extraction Kit. Libraries were made using the immunoSEQ multiplex PCR assay. A mixture of 60 forward primers for TCR Vbeta segments and 13 reverse primers for TCR Jbeta segments was used in the multiplex PCR. A multiplex PCR assay on genomic DNA amplified the CDR3 region of rearranged TCR beta genes. Amplified TCR beta libraries were sequenced as 87-base-pair reads on the Illumina HiSeq System. Concerning the study's data processing: In a later analysis, some 80 million unique TCR beta chains were counted across the 690 or so repertoires, and approximately 11 million of these chains were shared by at least two donors. A nearest-neighbor algorithm error-corrected the raw reads and collapsed the reads into unique sequences, merging closely related sequences to remove PCR and sequencing errors. Alignment of CDR3 sequences to IMGT reference sequences was used to assign V, D and J gene segments. Each retained sequence needed at least a six-nucleotide match to both a V gene segment and a J gene segment. Rearrangements were called productive when the CDR3 lacked stop codons and stayed in frame with V and J; all others were non-productive. Following IMGT convention, CDR3 was defined as the stretch from the second conserved V-encoded cysteine up to the conserved J-encoded phenylalanine. The earlier analysis of about 560 of the donors excluded any sequence lacking an unambiguous match to a single V gene segment. An earlier analysis of fewer than 650 of the donors classified V segments as functional when productive rearrangements were above 56.7% and as segregating when the standard deviation between donors was above 5%. A statistical classification framework was built to diagnose cytomegalovirus status from the catalog of TCR beta chain sequences. V and J gene assignment, in a later analysis, came from comparing TCR nucleotide sequences with IMGT/GENE-DB human TR gene sequences. Using the TCRdist pipeline, a later analysis assigned CDR3 sequences along with most-parsimonious VDJ recombination scenarios. In a later analysis, each TCR beta chain was defined by its CDR3 amino acid sequence together with its V-gene family, and reads without a unique V-gene family were excluded. As a way to deal with suspected cross-contamination and a sequencing artifact, a later analysis dropped roughly 620 nucleotide sequences that were highly shared and had low generation probability. A later analysis calculated a clonal expansion index for each public chain from normalized within-repertoire ranks of inferred template counts. Generation probabilities in a later analysis came from a VDJ recombination model fitted to out-of-frame rearrangements, and those results were checked against IGoR. In a later analysis, hypergeometric tests were used to score TCR-TCR, TCR-HLA and TCR-CMV co-occurrence, with a repertoire-size bias correction applied to TCR pairs. False discovery rates were estimated in a later analysis by permuting HLA or CMV assignments 20 times. In a later analysis, co-occurring TCRs were grouped using DBSCAN, with TCRdist sequence similarity added in when clustering inside HLA-allele-positive subsets. Co-occurrence clustering excluded repertoires with fewer than 30,000 or more than 120,000 public chains, plus five with anomalous nucleotide sharing. TCRdb carries this immuneACCESS record with in-frame sequences only. Its versions omit some clonotypes, under half of them owing to an unresolved V gene in the studies checked, with the rest unexplained. The D gene and trimming were derived from the DNA, and the V and J assignments and clone size from that table. This sample's records show approximately 120,000 clones. 2.5% to 3% of the sample comes from the top ten.

CDR1 and CDR2, per the germline V gene, are SGHVS and FQNEAQ. From cysteine to phenylalanine, the CDR3 is 16 amino acids long. Here the CDR3 DNA is all that survives: 48 bases in frame from base 1. V is clipped by 5 bases and J by 6 bases, and the sequence between their germline boundaries is 19 bases long. This sequence originates from a man under 40 in good health and CMV-seronegative. The sample taken for sequencing was PBMCs. The rearranged segments are TRBV7-8 and TRBJ2-2; the D gene is possibly TRBD2, with 5 bases matching. In nucleotides, the sequence is TGTGCCAGCAGCACCCGGACTGACCTATACGCCGGGGAGCTGTTTTTT. Translated, this is CASSTRTDLYAGELFF.